This T cell receptor (beta chain) was obtained from a study of T-cell memory formation after mild COVID-19. Study-level results: Some responding clones appeared in pre-infection memory, suggesting cross-reactive memory joined.

Losses at the gene ends were 7 bases for V and 4 bases for J; bases not matched to a gene: 9. CDR1 is SQVTM and CDR2 is ANQGSEA in the germline V gene. The CDR3 spans 13 residues. This clonotype has a handful of counts. The target antigen is unknown. TCRdb redid the calling of the 5' RACE reads with MiXCR, one entry per CDR3 protein. The sample includes more than 120,000 distinct CDR3 sequences, under 7% of them seen just once. The sample taken for sequencing was PBMCs or a T cell subset sorted from them (not recorded which). The chain uses TRBV29-1 and TRBJ1-2; 7 nucleotides line up with TRBD1. This receptor was obtained from an adult woman who had mild COVID-19 (a few samples of this study predate the infection). Cell type and time point are not known. The CDR3 nucleotides read TGCAGCGGGAAGACAGGGAACGCCTATGGCTACACCTTC. Translating gives CSGKTGNAYGYTF.